The 31 T cell receptor beta chains below come from one sample, sequenced in a study of blood T cell repertoires in COVID-19. Produced via immunoSEQ multiplex PCR; TCRdb's table is partial and in-frame only. This sample yields about 94,000 clones, of which approximately 83% are seen a single time; 6.3% belongs to the top ten. Sequencing was performed on peripheral blood. The receptor source for this set is a man aged 55 to 70 with acute or convalescent COVID-19.

The chain has TRBV7-2 and TRBJ2-5; tentative D call: TRBD2 (7 bases). V was clipped by 4 bases and J by 5 bases, with 23 bases between them. Germline assignment: CDR1 SGHTA and CDR2 FQGNSA. The CDR3 has 17 residues. In nucleotides, the CDR3 is TGTGCCAGCAGCTCCAGTGGGGAGGGGGGGCCGGAGGAGACCCAGTACTTC. This translates into CASSSSGEGGPEETQYF.

V usage is TRBV28 and J usage is TRBJ2-6; D gene ambiguous. The V and J ends lost 10 bases and 0 bases respectively, with 16 bases between them. The CDR3 is 16 residues long. Germline loops: CDR1 MDHEN, CDR2 SYDVKM. The CDR3 DNA reads as TGTGCCACCGAGCCGGAGAGACTCTCTGGGGCCAACGTCCTGACTTTC. It specifies CATEPERLSGANVLTF. Complete variable domain (other parts from reference TRBV28 and TRBJ2-6): DVKVTQSSRYLVKRTGEKVFLECVQDMDHENMFWYRQDPGLGLRLIYFSYDVKMKEKGDIPEGYSVSREKKERFSLILESASTNQTSMYLCATEPERLSGANVLTFGAGSRLTVL.

The genes are TRBV5-6 and TRBJ1-2; 8 bases match TRBD1. The germline CDR1 and CDR2 sequences are SGHDT and YYEEEE. The length of the CDR3 is 16 residues. V lost 4 bases and J lost 4; bases outside the gene matches: 12. CDR3 residues: CASSPNPDRVSYGYTF. The CDR3 nucleotides are TGTGCCAGCAGCCCGAACCCGGACAGGGTGAGCTATGGCTACACCTTC. Variable domain in full (rest from reference TRBV5-6 and TRBJ1-2): DAGVTQSPTHLIKTRGQQVTLRCSPKSGHDTVSWYQQALGQGPQFIFQYYEEEERQRGNFPDRFSGHQFPNYSSELNVNALLLGDSALYLCASSPNPDRVSYGYTFGSGTRLTVV.

This clone was found a few times. This chain joins TRBV4-1 and TRBJ1-2; a weak D match, TRBD1 (5 bases). The germline V gene encodes CDR1 MGHRA and CDR2 YSYEKL. The length of the CDR3 is 14 residues. The ends were cut back, 3 bases at V and 1 base at J, with 9 bases in the middle. The CDR3, as DNA: TGCGCCAGCAGCCAGTTGACAGTTAACTATGGCTACACCTTC. Translated, it gives CASSQLTVNYGYTF.

The chain is built from TRBV3-1 (or the pseudogene TRBV3-2) and TRBJ2-3, with 11 bases aligning to TRBD2. V lost 0 bases and J lost 0; bases outside the gene matches: 2. CDR1 is LGHDT and CDR2 is YNNKEL in the germline V gene (reference sequence). The length of the CDR3 is 17 residues. CDR3 in amino acids: CASSQEGLAASTDTQYF. The DNA of the CDR3 is TGTGCCAGCAGCCAAGAGGGACTAGCGGCTAGCACAGATACGCAGTATTTT.

This chain joins TRBV4-1 and TRBJ1-2; 9 nucleotides agree with TRBD1. Per germline, CDR1 MGHRA and CDR2 YSYEKL. The CDR3 length is 17 residues. V was pared by 1 base and J by 2 bases, with 8 bases of the junction left unmatched. The CDR3 here is CASSQGHHRGLNYGYTF. The CDR3 DNA reads as TGCGCCAGCAGCCAAGGACACCACAGGGGGCTCAACTATGGCTACACCTTC.

The J gene is TRBJ2-7, the V gene TRBV25-1, with 7 bases lining up with TRBD1. Germline V gene lookup returns CDR1 MGHDK and CDR2 SYGVNS. This CDR3 is built from 15 residues. V lost 4 bases and J lost 2; bases outside the gene matches: 8. CDR3 in DNA: TGTGCCAGCAGTGGCTCGAGGGGGCCAACCTACGAGCAGTACTTC. Protein sequence: CASSGSRGPTYEQYF.

The chain is built from TRBV11-2 and TRBJ2-7; D is possibly TRBD2 (6 bases). The germline V gene has CDR1 SGHAT and CDR2 FQNNGV. The CDR3 runs to 14 residues. Trimming cost V 1 base and J 4 bases, with 11 bases left between them. The CDR3 loop is CASSLGSGGYEQYF. DNA for the CDR3: TGTGCCAGCAGCTTAGGCTCCGGGGGATACGAGCAGTACTTC.

The table lists this clone with a few counts. V is TRBV30 and J is TRBJ1-2; D might be TRBD1 (6 bases). Germline loops: CDR1 GTSNPN, CDR2 SVGIG (reference sequence). Trimming shortened V by 2 bases and J by 3 bases, and 13 bases separated the two germline ends. The CDR3 is made up of 14 amino acids. The CDR3 here is CAWSNPGTHYGYTF. The DNA for the CDR3 is TGTGCCTGGAGTAATCCCGGGACACACTATGGCTACACCTTC.

This chain uses TRBV30 with TRBJ1-6; 7 nucleotides match TRBD1. CDR1 GTSNPN and CDR2 SVGIG come from the germline V gene (reference sequence). The CDR3 is made up of 14 amino acids. V trimming: 2 bases; J trimming: 7 bases; junction bases outside the gene matches: 5. The CDR3 here is CAWSLGQLNSPLHF. The CDR3 region has the DNA TGTGCCTGGAGTTTGGGACAGTTAAATTCACCCCTCCACTTT.

The chain has TRBV25-1 and TRBJ1-1; a weak D match, TRBD1 (6 bases). V shed 3 bases and J shed 5 bases, with 13 bases lying between them. CDR3 length: 14 amino acids. Germline CDR1 is MGHDK and CDR2 is SYGVNS. The CDR3 DNA reads TGTGCCAGCAGTGACTCATATCAGGGGACTGAAGCTTTCTTT. It codes for CASSDSYQGTEAFF.

This chain uses TRBV2 with TRBJ2-7; D call uncertain. The germline V and J ends were trimmed by 4 bases and 5 bases, with 12 bases remaining between them. From germline, CDR1 is SNHLY and CDR2 FYNNEI. The CDR3 consists of 13 residues. The chain's CDR3 is CASSAGPWNEQYF. DNA of the CDR3: TGTGCCAGCAGTGCGGGTCCTTGGAACGAGCAGTACTTC. The full variable domain, in which reference TRBV2 and TRBJ2-7 provide the parts outside the CDR3, is EPEVTQTPSHQVTQMGQEVILRCVPISNHLYFYWYRQILGQKVEFLVSFYNNEISEKSEIFDDQFSVERPDGSNFTLKIRSTKLEDSAMYFCASSAGPWNEQYFGPGTRLTVT.

The chain recombines TRBV28 with TRBJ1-1; unclear D gene. The V end was cut by 3 bases, the J end by 1 base, with 9 bases between. This CDR3 is built from 14 residues. The germline V gene encodes CDR1 MDHEN and CDR2 SYDVKM. The CDR3 DNA sequence: TGTGCCAGCAGTTTCCTTTATTCGAACACTGAAGCTTTCTTT. This encodes CASSFLYSNTEAFF.

This chain joins TRBV11-2 and TRBJ1-3, with TRBD1 as a possible D gene (5 bases). CDR1 SGHAT and CDR2 FQNNGV come from the germline V gene. V was shortened by 0 bases and J by 4 bases, with 10 bases between the two germline ends. The CDR3 spans 15 residues. The CDR3 here is CASSLDPYRGNTIYF. DNA for the CDR3: TGTGCCAGCAGCTTAGATCCGTACAGGGGAAACACCATATATTTT.

This chain joins TRBV11-1 and TRBJ2-1; D call uncertain. Per the germline V gene, CDR1 is SGHAT and CDR2 is FQDESV (reference sequence). V was pared by 3 bases and J by 7 bases, with 10 bases between. The CDR3 extends over 13 amino acids. CDR3 sequence (DNA): TGTGCCAGCAGCTTGGAAACTATGAATGAGCAGTTCTTC. It yields the protein CASSLETMNEQFF.

This clone was recorded only once. This chain links TRBV2 with TRBJ2-3; tentative D call: TRBD2 (6 bases). V was clipped by 7 bases and J by 3 bases, with 14 bases between them. The CDR3 is 14 amino acids. Germline CDR1 is SNHLY and CDR2 is FYNNEI. This CDR3 reads CASKQVGGTDTQYF. The CDR3 DNA reads as TGTGCCAGCAAGCAGGTGGGGGGAACAGATACGCAGTATTTT.

This clone appeared a single time. The chain joins TRBV7-2 to TRBJ1-1; D remains unclear. Germline CDR1 and CDR2: SGHTA and FQGNSA. The V end was cut by 4 bases, the J end by 0 bases, with 12 bases between. The CDR3 spans 15 residues. The CDR3 loop is CASSSPGRMNTEAFF. The DNA of the CDR3 is TGTGCCAGCAGCTCTCCCGGGAGGATGAACACTGAAGCTTTCTTT.

The CDR3 loop reads CASSQDPGGQPYEQYF. CDR3 DNA sequence: TGCGCCAGCAGCCAAGACCCGGGGGGGCAACCCTACGAGCAGTACTTC. J is TRBJ2-7 and V is TRBV4-1; TRBD2 matches at 8 bases. This CDR3 contains 16 residues. Germline loops: CDR1 MGHRA, CDR2 YSYEKL. Trimming removed 0 bases from V and 2 bases from J; junction bases left unmatched: 6.

V and J are TRBV5-1 and TRBJ1-1; D is unresolved. Trimming pared 1 base from V and 8 bases from J, leaving 12 bases between. This CDR3 has 13 residues. Germline V gives CDR1 SGHRS, CDR2 YFSETQ. CDR3 residues: CASSLNRGEEAFF. In DNA, the CDR3 is TGCGCCAGCAGCTTGAACCGGGGTGAGGAAGCTTTCTTT.

In DNA, the CDR3 is TGTGCCAGCAGCGACAGGGAGGTAAAACTGTTTTTT. This codes for CASSDREVKLFF. The chain couples TRBV7-9 to TRBJ1-4; 7 positions agree with TRBD1. The V segment lost 5 bases and the J segment 10 bases; nucleotides outside the gene matches: 4. The germline V gene has CDR1 SEHNR and CDR2 FQNEAQ (reference sequence). This CDR3 is built from 12 residues.

The rearrangement uses TRBV30 and TRBJ2-3, with 8 bases matching TRBD2. The germline gives CDR1 GTSNPN, CDR2 SVGIG (reference sequence). The CDR3 covers 13 residues. V lost 8 bases and J lost 3; bases outside the gene matches: 7. The chain's CDR3 is CARALAGTDTQYF. Here the CDR3 DNA reads TGTGCCAGGGCTTTAGCGGGAACAGATACGCAGTATTTT.

The V gene is TRBV6-5, the J gene TRBJ2-1; no firm D call. The V end was cut by 2 bases, the J end by 6 bases, with 14 bases between. CDR1 is MNHEY and CDR2 is SVGAGI in the germline V gene. The CDR3 sequence is 15 residues long. The CDR3 loop reads CASSYNRVALNEQFF. Here the CDR3 DNA reads TGTGCCAGCAGTTACAACCGGGTCGCACTCAATGAGCAGTTCTTC.

This clone occurred once. The V gene is TRBV4-1, the J gene TRBJ2-5; D possibly corresponds to TRBD2 (5 bases). Germline values: CDR1 MGHRA, CDR2 YSYEKL. V lost 1 base, J lost 4 bases, and 7 bases lay in between. There are 13 residues in the CDR3. DNA for the CDR3: TGCGCCAGCAGCCAAGGGACTGGAGAGACCCAGTACTTC. Its protein is CASSQGTGETQYF.

This clone was seen a few times. The chain uses TRBV5-1 and TRBJ2-7; tentatively, D is TRBD2 (5 bases). Trimming removed 0 bases from V and 2 bases from J, with 15 bases in between. The germline V gene has CDR1 SGHRS and CDR2 YFSETQ. The CDR3 is made up of 16 amino acids. CDR3 in amino acids: CASSLGVRGHTYEQYF. The CDR3 bases are TGCGCCAGCAGCTTGGGAGTGCGCGGGCACACCTACGAGCAGTACTTC.

The genes are TRBV9 and TRBJ1-2; TRBD1 is a possible D gene (6 bases). This CDR3 has 16 residues. Germline V CDR1 and CDR2: SGDLS, YYNGEE. Trimming removed 0 bases at V and 6 bases at J, with 18 bases between. CDR3 sequence: CASSVATWGGADGYTF. As DNA, the CDR3 is TGTGCCAGCAGCGTAGCTACATGGGGGGGCGCAGATGGCTACACCTTC.

The chain is built from TRBV3-1 (or the pseudogene TRBV3-2) and TRBJ1-1; tentatively, D is TRBD1 (6 bases). Germline assignment: CDR1 LGHDT and CDR2 YNNKEL (reference sequence). Trimming took 5 bases from V and 3 from J, leaving 13 bases between them. The CDR3 sequence is 14 residues long. The CDR3 DNA sequence: TGTGCCAGCAGCTTCAGGGGATCCGACACTGAAGCTTTCTTT. Encoded protein: CASSFRGSDTEAFF.

In its sample, this clone was seen once. The chain carries TRBV15 and TRBJ1-3; D is unclear. Trimming took 0 bases from V and 7 from J, leaving 10 bases between them. The CDR3 runs 14 residues. CDR1 LNHNV and CDR2 YYDKDF come from the germline V gene (reference sequence). CDR3 bases: TGTGCCACCAGCAGAGAGCGGGGTGAGAACACCATATATTTT. This encodes CATSRERGENTIYF.

This clone was found a few times. V and J are TRBV2 and TRBJ2-1; tentatively, D is TRBD1 (5 bases). Trimming cost V 6 bases and J 4 bases, with 19 bases left between them. This CDR3 comprises 16 residues. In germline, CDR1 is SNHLY, CDR2 FYNNEI. DNA of the CDR3: TGTGCCAGCAGCACCTCTACAGGCACCCTTTACAATGAGCAGTTCTTC. Residues: CASSTSTGTLYNEQFF.

V usage is TRBV11-3 and J usage is TRBJ2-2; D is unclear. Trimming left V 3 bases short and J 6 bases short, with 8 bases between. Looked up from germline, CDR1 is SGHNT and CDR2 is YENEEA. The length of the CDR3 is 13 residues. The CDR3 nucleotides are TGTGCCAGCAGCTTCTACGTCTCCGGGGAGCTGTTTTTT. Translation: CASSFYVSGELFF.

The chain uses TRBV5-1 and TRBJ2-7; TRBD1 matches at 9 bases. With V trimmed by 2 bases and J by 1 base, 4 bases remained unmatched. The CDR3 has 15 amino acids. CDR1 and CDR2 (germline): SGHRS, YFSETQ. The CDR3 DNA reads as TGCGCCAGCAGCTTAGGACAGGGGCGGTCCTACGAGCAGTACTTC. It translates to CASSLGQGRSYEQYF.

In this sample, this clone turned up a few times. The chain combines TRBV5-1 with TRBJ2-6; 7 positions agree with TRBD2. The length of the CDR3 is 15 residues. The V gene's germline CDR1 is SGHRS and CDR2 YFSETQ. V shed 5 bases, J shed 5 bases, and the junction held 7 bases outside the gene matches. The CDR3 nucleotides read TGCGCCAGCAGGGCGGCGGGGGATCGGGCCAACGTCCTGACTTTC. This encodes CASRAAGDRANVLTF.